The 24 T cell receptor beta chains listed next were all sequenced from one sample in a study of shared clonotypes between healthy human individuals. Method: immunoSEQ multiplex PCR; TCRdb's copy keeps in-frame clones and lacks some. The sample contains about 480,000 clones, about four fifths of which appear only once. The sample was PBMCs. Source of these receptors: a woman aged 40 to 50 in good health. Some clones in this sample may be carry-over from other donors' samples.

This sequence joins TRBV4-1 and TRBJ2-2; weak D call: TRBD1 (6 bases). Deletions cut 2 bases from V and 4 bases from J, with 11 bases between. The CDR3 length is 15 residues. CDR1 and CDR2 (germline): MGHRA, YSYEKL. The chain's CDR3 is CASSQWADSTGELFF. CDR3 nucleotide sequence: TGCGCCAGCAGCCAATGGGCGGACAGCACCGGGGAGCTGTTTTTT.

This chain links TRBV4-2 with TRBJ1-5; 7 bases are a match to TRBD1. Germline CDR1 LGHNA, CDR2 YNFKEQ. V was pared by 1 base and J by 7 bases, with 10 bases of the junction left unmatched. This CDR3 spans 16 amino acids. The CDR3 reads CASSQVFQGGVQPQHF. In DNA, the CDR3 is TGTGCCAGCAGCCAAGTATTCCAGGGGGGCGTGCAGCCCCAGCATTTT.

This chain connects TRBV2 to TRBJ2-7; D is undetermined. The CDR3 contains 13 residues. Trimming shortened V by 7 bases and J by 2 bases, and 12 bases separated the two germline ends. Germline CDR1 reads SNHLY; CDR2 reads FYNNEI. Written as DNA, the CDR3 is TGTGCCAGCAAGGTGGGCAGTACCTACGAGCAGTACTTC. Translated, it gives CASKVGSTYEQYF.

The chain is built from TRBV10-3 and TRBJ2-3; D is uncertain. Trimming removed 2 bases at V and 2 bases at J, with 8 bases between. CDR1 is ENHRY and CDR2 is SYGVKD in the germline V gene. CDR3 size: 14 residues. CDR3 nucleotide sequence: TGTGCCATCAGTGAGGTAGTTTCCACAGATACGCAGTATTTT. Translating gives CAISEVVSTDTQYF.

The chain has TRBV15 and TRBJ1-5; tentatively, D is TRBD1 (5 bases). V gave up 1 base and J gave up 11 bases, with 18 bases separating them. This CDR3 spans 15 amino acids. Germline V lookup: CDR1 LNHNV, CDR2 YYDKDF (reference sequence). The DNA of the CDR3 is TGTGCCACCAGCAGAGGTGGAGGGGCCGTTTCGGCCCAGCATTTT. This gives the protein CATSRGGGAVSAQHF.

The genes are TRBV7-9 and TRBJ1-1; no clear D gene. Germline CDR1 is SEHNR and CDR2 is FQNEAQ (reference sequence). This CDR3 spans 11 amino acids. V gave up 5 bases and J gave up 10 bases, with 11 bases separating them. In DNA, the CDR3 is TGTGCCAGCAGCCCTTCACGAGGAGCTTTCTTT. It yields the protein CASSPSRGAFF.

The V and J genes are TRBV28 and TRBJ1-4; TRBD1 agrees at 8 bases. Germline trimming cut 2 bases from V and 5 bases from J; bases unmatched to any gene: 4. Looked up from germline, CDR1 is MDHEN and CDR2 is SYDVKM. There are 15 residues in the CDR3. In nucleotides, the CDR3 is TGTGCCAGCAGTTTACGACAGGGGTTCAATGAAAAACTGTTTTTT. It codes for CASSLRQGFNEKLFF.

This chain connects TRBV29-1 to TRBJ2-5; a possible D gene is TRBD2 (6 bases). Trimming shortened V by 8 bases and J by 0 bases, and 13 bases separated the two germline ends. The CDR3 loop spans 13 amino acids. CDR1 is SQVTM and CDR2 is ANQGSEA in the germline V gene. CDR3 bases: TGCAGCCGGGACTCTTGGTACCAAGAGACCCAGTACTTC. Its protein is CSRDSWYQETQYF. The full variable domain, completed using reference TRBV29-1 and TRBJ2-5, is SAVISQKPSRDICQRGTSLTIQCQVDSQVTMMFWYRQQPGQSLTLIATANQGSEATYESGFVIDKFPISRPNLTFSTLTVSNMSPEDSSIYLCSRDSWYQETQYFGPGTRLLVL.

V gene TRBV10-2 combines with J gene TRBJ2-3; 9 nucleotides match TRBD2. CDR1 is WSHSY, CDR2 SAAADI, per germline. The V and J ends lost 7 bases and 4 bases, in that order; junction bases with no gene match: 9. The CDR3 loop spans 15 amino acids. DNA of the CDR3: TGCGCCAGCAATGGGCGGGAGGGTTGGCCAGATACGCAGTATTTT. Protein sequence: CASNGREGWPDTQYF.

CDR3 amino acids: CASSQVRDSSYEQYF. The CDR3 DNA reads TGTGCCAGCAGCCAAGTCCGGGACAGCTCCTACGAGCAGTACTTC. The J gene is TRBJ2-7, the V gene TRBV4-2, with 7 bases lining up with TRBD1. J lost 0 bases, V lost 1 base, and 3 bases had no gene match. CDR1 and CDR2 from the germline V gene are LGHNA and YNFKEQ. CDR3 length: 15 amino acids.

CDR3 nucleotide sequence: TGTGCCAGTTCGGGGACTAGCGGCACCGGGGAGCTGTTTTTT. This translates into CASSGTSGTGELFF. The rearrangement joins TRBV19 to TRBJ2-2; TRBD2 matches at 11 bases. V lost 8 bases and J lost 4; bases outside the gene matches: 3. Germline CDR1 LNHDA, CDR2 SQIVND (reference sequence). The CDR3 runs 14 residues.

This clone showed up just a few times. The chain employs TRBV30 and TRBJ1-6; perhaps TRBD1 as D (5 bases). This CDR3 has 14 amino acids. CDR1 and CDR2 (germline): GTSNPN, SVGIG (reference sequence). Trimming left V 2 bases short and J 9 bases short, with 14 bases between. CDR3: CAWSPGLSRSPLHF. The CDR3 DNA reads as TGTGCCTGGAGTCCAGGGTTGTCCCGTTCACCCCTCCACTTT.

The chain joins TRBV6-5 to TRBJ2-3; D unclear. This CDR3 region has 15 residues. Between the trimmed V and J ends, which lost 7 bases and 2 bases, there was a span of 16 bases. The germline CDR1 and CDR2 sequences are MNHEY and SVGAGI. CDR3 sequence (DNA): TGTGCCAGCACCTCACGGCAGATTCACACAGATACGCAGTATTTT. Translation: CASTSRQIHTDTQYF.

This chain uses TRBV2 with TRBJ2-3; unclear D gene. The CDR3 loop spans 15 amino acids. Germline loops: CDR1 SNHLY, CDR2 FYNNEI. With 5 bases removed from V and 0 bases from J, the gap between germline ends came to 12 bases. The CDR3 loop reads CASSPRTKSTDTQYF. The CDR3 DNA follows: TGTGCCAGCAGTCCCCGGACGAAGAGCACAGATACGCAGTATTTT.

The CDR3 nucleotides read TGCGCCAGCAGCCTAGGGACTAGCGGGAGGGTTAGGAATGAGCAGTTCTTC. Protein product: CASSLGTSGRVRNEQFF. J is TRBJ2-1 and V is TRBV5-1; 16 bases are a match to TRBD2. Germline V gene data show CDR1 as SGHRS and CDR2 as YFSETQ. J lost 7 bases, V lost 4 bases, and 8 bases had no gene match. This CDR3 has 17 amino acids.

The rearrangement links TRBV10-3 to TRBJ2-5; D remains unclear. The J call is uncertain, as TRBJ2-7 better fits the DNA end. Germline CDR1 ENHRY, CDR2 SYGVKD. The CDR3 runs to 14 residues. The CDR3: CAISPDSLAYEQYF. Here the CDR3 DNA reads TGTGCCATCAGCCCCGACTCCCTCGCCTACGAGCAGTACTTC.

The chain carries TRBV28 and TRBJ1-1; a possible D gene is TRBD1 (5 bases). The CDR3 sequence is 16 residues long. The V end was cut by 5 bases, the J end by 1 base, with 17 bases between. Germline CDR1 is MDHEN and CDR2 is SYDVKM. This CDR3 is CASSLPEGARNTEAFF. CDR3 nucleotides: TGTGCCAGCAGTCTCCCGGAAGGGGCGAGGAACACTGAAGCTTTCTTT.

The rearrangement links TRBV19 to TRBJ2-1; 7 bases align to TRBD2. The length of the CDR3 is 14 residues. The germline gives CDR1 LNHDA, CDR2 SQIVND (reference sequence). J was trimmed by 5 bases and V by 4 bases; bases with no gene match: 5. CDR3 DNA sequence: TGTGCCAGTAGTAAAGAGGCGGGAGACAATGAGCAGTTCTTC. Translated, it gives CASSKEAGDNEQFF.

V and J are TRBV27 and TRBJ2-3; 8 bases map to TRBD1. The J segment lost 9 bases and the V segment lost 2 bases, leaving 10 bases of the junction unmatched. The CDR3 totals 15 residues. Per germline, CDR1 MNHEY and CDR2 SMNVEV (reference sequence). CDR3 nucleotide sequence: TGTGCCAGCAGTTTACGCGGGACAGGTACTCGGACGCAGTATTTT. Its translation: CASSLRGTGTRTQYF.

V is TRBV4-1 and J is TRBJ1-1; unclear D gene. The CDR3 covers 16 residues. Trimming took 4 bases from V and 0 from J, leaving 15 bases between them. Per the germline V gene, CDR1 is MGHRA and CDR2 is YSYEKL. CDR3 nucleotide sequence: TGCGCCAGCAGCCTATATCCAAGAGGGCTGAACACTGAAGCTTTCTTT. Its translation is CASSLYPRGLNTEAFF.

The chain carries TRBV11-2 and TRBJ2-7; D ambiguous. The CDR3 covers 16 residues. Per the germline V gene, CDR1 is SGHAT and CDR2 is FQNNGV. Trimming removed 0 bases at V and 1 base at J, with 13 bases between. The CDR3 bases are TGTGCCAGCAGCTTAGATCTGGAGATAGATTCCTACGAGCAGTACTTC. It specifies CASSLDLEIDSYEQYF. The entire variable domain, with the rest obtained from reference TRBV11-2 and TRBJ2-7, is as follows: EAGVAQSPRYKIIEKRQSVAFWCNPISGHATLYWYQQILGQGPKLLIQFQNNGVVDDSQLPKDRFSAERLKGVDSTLKIQPAKLEDSAVYLCASSLDLEIDSYEQYFGPGTRLTVT.

This clone was recorded many times. The chain uses TRBV5-1 and TRBJ2-4, with D tentatively TRBD1 (6 bases). V was shortened by 1 base and J by 4 bases, with 9 bases between the two germline ends. Germline CDR1 reads SGHRS; CDR2 reads YFSETQ. The CDR3 runs 14 residues. The CDR3 bases are TGCGCCAGCAGCTTGCGGGACAAAAAAAACATTCAGTACTTC. Translation: CASSLRDKKNIQYF.

This clone has just one count. J is TRBJ2-7 and V is TRBV7-9; D may match TRBD1 or TRBD2 (5 bases each). The CDR3 length is 17 residues. Per the germline V gene, CDR1 is SEHNR and CDR2 is FQNEAQ (reference sequence). V was trimmed by 6 bases and J by 1 base, leaving 22 bases between them. The CDR3 spells CASSPQLGPWRSYEQYF. The CDR3 nucleotides read TGTGCCAGCAGTCCACAACTGGGACCCTGGCGTTCCTACGAGCAGTACTTC.

The CDR3, as DNA: TGTGCCAGCAGCTTGGGGCCTTACATAGGCGGCTACACCTTC. It translates to CASSLGPYIGGYTF. V usage is TRBV5-6 and J usage is TRBJ1-2; D not certain. The CDR3 sequence is 14 residues long. Trimming shortened V by 0 bases and J by 8 bases, and 14 bases separated the two germline ends. The germline gives CDR1 SGHDT, CDR2 YYEEEE. Together with reference TRBV5-6 and TRBJ1-2, the CDR3 gives the full variable domain: DAGVTQSPTHLIKTRGQQVTLRCSPKSGHDTVSWYQQALGQGPQFIFQYYEEEERQRGNFPDRFSGHQFPNYSSELNVNALLLGDSALYLCASSLGPYIGGYTFGSGTRLTVV.